These T cell receptor beta chains were read from a single sample in a study of Ad26.COV2.S vaccination and SARS-CoV-2 variants. Measured with immunoSEQ multiplex PCR; TCRdb has only the in-frame clones, and not every one. The table shows about 320,000 clones, with about 86% occurring only once. The sequenced sample was peripheral blood, obtained in a trial of Ad26.COV2.S vaccine versus placebo. Receptors were obtained from a person between 18 and 60 years old who received the Ad26.COV2.S COVID-19 vaccine or a placebo. Each CDR3 is given with its conserved first and last residue. Fields, in order: V gene, CDR3 protein.

TRBV19	CASSIQPLSGNTIYF
TRBV7-2	CASSLVSGDGEKLFF
TRBV4-2	CASSQAYSNTGELFF
TRBV5-1	CASSLVISGGANAGELFF
TRBV11-2	CASSLDRWRGTYEQYF
TRBV12-3/TRBV12-4	CASSFRSLGAFF
TRBV19	CASTPDRFGTEAFF
TRBV4-3	CASSQDFEGMTYEQYF
TRBV7-9	CASRLVGGGQRSSPLHF
TRBV7-6	CASSSGPFQETQYF
TRBV27	CASSRTTHIGYTF
TRBV6-5	CASSYWGGRDTQYF
TRBV7-2	CASSFAGTDSYEQYF
TRBV7-9	CASSLASQTTDTQYF
TRBV5-1	CASRPNLQGNEQFF